The rows below give T cell receptor beta chains drawn from one sample of a study of blood T cell repertoires in COVID-19. Assay: immunoSEQ multiplex PCR; the TCRdb copy retains only in-frame clones and omits some. This sample yields a few hundred thousand clones, of which 70% to 90% are seen a single time; about 3% belongs to the top ten. Material: peripheral blood. These receptor sequences come from a woman aged 25 to 39 with active or convalescent COVID-19. Both conserved end residues are trimmed from each CDR3. Each record gives: clone size, V gene, J gene, CDR3 protein. Not all rows give a size; the values are once, few, many and, for expanded clones, a class.

.	TRBV30	TRBJ2-7	AWRLGTGYEQY
few	TRBV11-1	TRBJ2-5	ASSLAPGVQETQY
.	TRBV6-6	TRBJ2-7	ASSSRRGNEQY
.	TRBV3-1/TRBV3-2	TRBJ2-2	ASSPHRGEAGELF
once	TRBV12-3/TRBV12-4	TRBJ2-7	ASSPGYEQY
.	TRBV27	TRBJ2-7	ASRRGGQGAEQY
.	TRBV7-9	TRBJ2-2	ASSWTGAIGELF
once	TRBV6-5	TRBJ1-5	ASRDRDRDFQPQH
.	TRBV6-5	TRBJ2-3	ASSPTSASSTQY
.	TRBV27	TRBJ2-7	ASSLGRPRNYEQY
.	TRBV28	TRBJ1-4	ASSLWQGTSTNEKLF
.	TRBV19	TRBJ1-1	AVGTGGPNTEAF
.	TRBV19	TRBJ2-5	ASSTGGLARETQY
few	TRBV9	TRBJ2-7	ASSVAPGGDYEQY
.	TRBV18	TRBJ1-1	ASSPVPGAASEAF
.	TRBV30	TRBJ1-5	AWSFRRDFNQPQH
.	TRBV10-3	TRBJ1-1	ASGLQSNTEAF
.	TRBV4-1	TRBJ1-2	ASSQDVGRIYGYT
.	TRBV5-5	TRBJ2-7	ASSFWPLIAYEQY
.	TRBV4-2	TRBJ1-5	ASSQTGTGGGPQH
.	TRBV7-8	TRBJ2-7	ASSYRPRDKPYEQY
.	TRBV11-3	TRBJ2-1	ASSFKTSGGVNNEQF
once	TRBV5-6	TRBJ1-1	ASSLGTSRTATEAF
.	TRBV4-3	TRBJ2-1	ASSPLRGEQF
.	TRBV6-5	TRBJ1-5	ASAGTTDQPQH
once	TRBV19	TRBJ2-1	ASSAGQGGSDEQF
.	TRBV24-1	TRBJ1-3	ATSDPRDRTSRNTIY
.	TRBV30	TRBJ1-4	AWNRRTGSEKLF
.	TRBV11-2	TRBJ1-4	ASSLDAGVNEKLF
few	TRBV29-1	TRBJ1-1	SVGGPGTGGSVTEAF
.	TRBV5-4	TRBJ2-7	ASSPGRGGSSSYEQY
once	TRBV28	TRBJ1-6	ASSSLTGQNSPLH
once	TRBV5-1	TRBJ2-2	ASSSGGVNTGELF
.	TRBV7-9	TRBJ1-2	ASSLSPPRPPNYGYT
.	TRBV6-2/TRBV6-3	TRBJ2-7	ATSPSYEQY
.	TRBV18	TRBJ1-1	ASSRRTGGQDTEAF
.	TRBV2	TRBJ2-1	ATTGQRIYNEQF
.	TRBV7-8	TRBJ1-5	ASSGRQGGQPQH
.	TRBV6-4	TRBJ1-2	ASRGGSGGYT
.	TRBV3-1/TRBV3-2	TRBJ1-1	ASSLQDTEAF
.	TRBV12-3/TRBV12-4	TRBJ1-1	ASSSQGHTEAF
.	TRBV7-2	TRBJ2-7	ASSFYGGDSYEQY
.	TRBV24-1	TRBJ1-5	ATSDLSYSNQPQH
.	TRBV27	TRBJ1-1	ASSYLQGRAF
.	TRBV7-3	TRBJ2-3	ASSLRPGTSGGASGTDTQY
few	TRBV9	TRBJ1-5	ASSLPDRRNQPQH
.	TRBV21-1	TRBJ2-2	ASTLAGGPTGELF
.	TRBV5-4	TRBJ2-1	ASSSRTGSHNNEQF
.	TRBV7-8	TRBJ2-7	ASSPYRLAGAYEQY
.	TRBV10-3	TRBJ2-5	ATTPELAGWETQY
.	TRBV18	TRBJ1-2	ASSPPGTGGTGYT